The sequence of this TCR beta chain was determined in a study of HIV-infected patients and healthy controls. With 6 bases clipped from V and 6 bases from J, the junction kept 11 bases outside the gene matches. The CDR3 extends over 16 amino acids. This clonotype has more than one count but fewer than ten. TCRdb reprocessed the 5' RACE reads with MiXCR, giving one entry per CDR3 protein. The sample consists of about 70,000 distinct CDR3 sequences, roughly a sixth of them appearing once. J is TRBJ1-6 and V is TRBV12-3 or TRBV12-4; 7 nucleotides agree with TRBD1. This TCR derives from a human donor in good health. The sample comprised CD4+ T cells from blood. CDR3: CASRLDRNVGNSPLHF. The CDR3 nucleotides read TGTGCCAGCAGATTGGACAGGAATGTGGGTAATTCACCCCTCCACTTT.